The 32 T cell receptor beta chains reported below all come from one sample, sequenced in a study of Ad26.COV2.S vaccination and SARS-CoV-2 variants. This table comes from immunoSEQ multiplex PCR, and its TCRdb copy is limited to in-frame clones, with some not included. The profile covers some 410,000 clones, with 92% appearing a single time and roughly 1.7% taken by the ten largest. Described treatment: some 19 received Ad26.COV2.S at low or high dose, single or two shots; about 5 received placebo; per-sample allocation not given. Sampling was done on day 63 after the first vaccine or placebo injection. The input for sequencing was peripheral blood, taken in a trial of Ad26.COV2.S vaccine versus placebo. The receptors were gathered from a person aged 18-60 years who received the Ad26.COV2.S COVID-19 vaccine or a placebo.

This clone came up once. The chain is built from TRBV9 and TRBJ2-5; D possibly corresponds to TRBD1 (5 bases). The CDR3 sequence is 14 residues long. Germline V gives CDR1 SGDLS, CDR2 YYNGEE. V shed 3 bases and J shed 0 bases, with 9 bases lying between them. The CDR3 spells CASSGKTDQETQYF. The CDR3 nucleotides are TGTGCCAGCAGCGGAAAGACAGACCAAGAGACCCAGTACTTC. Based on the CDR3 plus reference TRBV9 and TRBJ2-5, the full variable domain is DSGVTQTPKHLITATGQRVTLRCSPRSGDLSVYWYQQSLDQGLQFLIQYYNGEERAKGNILERFSAQQFPDLHSELNLSSLELGDSALYFCASSGKTDQETQYFGPGTRLLVL.

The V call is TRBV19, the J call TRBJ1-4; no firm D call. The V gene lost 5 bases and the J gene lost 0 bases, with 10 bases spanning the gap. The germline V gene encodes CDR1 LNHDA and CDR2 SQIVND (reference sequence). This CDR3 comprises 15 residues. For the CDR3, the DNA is TGTGCCAGTAGTCGTCAGATTGCAACTAATGAAAAACTGTTTTTT. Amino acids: CASSRQIATNEKLFF.

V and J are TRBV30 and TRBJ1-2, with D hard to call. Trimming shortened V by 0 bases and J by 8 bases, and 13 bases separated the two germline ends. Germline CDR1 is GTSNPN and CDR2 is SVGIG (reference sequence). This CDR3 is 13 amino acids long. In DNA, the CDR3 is TGTGCCTGGAGTGTACTGGAAGCCTACGGCTACACCTTC. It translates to CAWSVLEAYGYTF. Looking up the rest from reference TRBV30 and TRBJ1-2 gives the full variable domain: SQTIHQWPATLVQPVGSPLSLECTVEGTSNPNLYWYRQAAGRGLQLLFYSVGIGQISSEVPQNLSASRPQDRQFILSSKKLLLSDSGFYLCAWSVLEAYGYTFGSGTRLTVV.

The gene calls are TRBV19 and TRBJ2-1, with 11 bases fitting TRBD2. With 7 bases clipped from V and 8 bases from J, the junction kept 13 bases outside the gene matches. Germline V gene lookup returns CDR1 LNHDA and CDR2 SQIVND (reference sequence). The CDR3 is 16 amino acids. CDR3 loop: CASNYLAGGRRDEQFF. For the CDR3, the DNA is TGTGCCAGTAACTATCTAGCGGGGGGTCGCCGCGATGAGCAGTTCTTC.

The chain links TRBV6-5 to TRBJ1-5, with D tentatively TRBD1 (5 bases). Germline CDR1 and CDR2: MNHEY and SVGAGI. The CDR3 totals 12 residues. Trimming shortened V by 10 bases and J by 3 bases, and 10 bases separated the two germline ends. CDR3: CATGTDNQPQHF. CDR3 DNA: TGTGCCACCGGGACGGACAATCAGCCCCAGCATTTT.

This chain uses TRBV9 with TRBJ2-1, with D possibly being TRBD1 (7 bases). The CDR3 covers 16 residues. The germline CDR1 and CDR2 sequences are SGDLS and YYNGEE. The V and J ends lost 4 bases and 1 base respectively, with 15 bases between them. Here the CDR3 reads CASSIRQGGSYNEQFF. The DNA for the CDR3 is TGTGCCAGCAGCATTCGACAGGGAGGATCCTACAATGAGCAGTTCTTC.

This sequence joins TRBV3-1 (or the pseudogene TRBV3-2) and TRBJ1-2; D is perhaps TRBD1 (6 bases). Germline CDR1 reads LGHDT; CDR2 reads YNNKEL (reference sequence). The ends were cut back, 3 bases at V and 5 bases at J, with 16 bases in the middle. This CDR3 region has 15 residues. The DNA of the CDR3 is TGTGCCAGCAGCCAGACCACCGGGACACAGTATGGCTACACCTTC. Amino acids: CASSQTTGTQYGYTF.

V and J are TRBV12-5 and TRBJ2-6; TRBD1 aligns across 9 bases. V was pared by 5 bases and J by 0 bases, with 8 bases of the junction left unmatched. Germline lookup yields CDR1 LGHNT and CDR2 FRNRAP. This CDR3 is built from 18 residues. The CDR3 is CASGTPGQGDSGANVLTF. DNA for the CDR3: TGTGCTAGTGGTACTCCGGGACAGGGAGACTCTGGGGCCAACGTCCTGACTTTC.

CDR3 DNA sequence: TGTGCCAGTAGTATCCTTCTGAGCTCTGGGGCCAACGTCCTGACTTTC. Its translation is CASSILLSSGANVLTF. The rearrangement links TRBV19 to TRBJ2-6; D is unclear. V was shortened by 3 bases and J by 0 bases, with 9 bases between the two germline ends. The germline V gene has CDR1 LNHDA and CDR2 SQIVND (reference sequence). This CDR3 spans 16 amino acids.

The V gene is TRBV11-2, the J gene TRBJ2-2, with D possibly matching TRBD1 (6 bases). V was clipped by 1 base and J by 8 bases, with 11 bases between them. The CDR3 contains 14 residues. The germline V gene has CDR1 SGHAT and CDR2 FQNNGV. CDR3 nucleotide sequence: TGTGCCAGCAGCTTAGTCTCAGGGGCGGGGGAGCTGTTTTTT. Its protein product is CASSLVSGAGELFF.

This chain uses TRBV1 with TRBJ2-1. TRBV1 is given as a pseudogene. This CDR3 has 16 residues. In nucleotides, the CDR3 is TGCACCAGCAGCCTGGGACCAAACAACTCCTACAATGAGCAGTTCTTC. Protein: CTSSLGPNNSYNEQFF.

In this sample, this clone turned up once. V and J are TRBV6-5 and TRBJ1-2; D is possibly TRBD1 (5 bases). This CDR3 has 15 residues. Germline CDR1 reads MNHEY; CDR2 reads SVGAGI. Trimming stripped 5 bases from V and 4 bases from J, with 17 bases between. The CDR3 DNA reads TGTGCCAGCAGTACCAGAAGCAGGGAGCTCTATGGCTACACCTTC. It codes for CASSTRSRELYGYTF.

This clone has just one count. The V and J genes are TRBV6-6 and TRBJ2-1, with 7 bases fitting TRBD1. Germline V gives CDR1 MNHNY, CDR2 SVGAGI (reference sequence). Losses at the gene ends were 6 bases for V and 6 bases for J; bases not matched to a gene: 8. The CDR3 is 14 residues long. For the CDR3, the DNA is TGTGCCAGCAGGGGGGCCGGGACAGTCAATGAGCAGTTCTTC. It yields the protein CASRGAGTVNEQFF.

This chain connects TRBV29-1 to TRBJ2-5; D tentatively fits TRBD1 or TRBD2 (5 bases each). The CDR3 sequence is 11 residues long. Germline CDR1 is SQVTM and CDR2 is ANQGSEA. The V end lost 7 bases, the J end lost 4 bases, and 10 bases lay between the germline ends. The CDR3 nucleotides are TGCAGCGCGGGGCAGCGAGAGACCCAGTACTTC. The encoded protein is CSAGQRETQYF.

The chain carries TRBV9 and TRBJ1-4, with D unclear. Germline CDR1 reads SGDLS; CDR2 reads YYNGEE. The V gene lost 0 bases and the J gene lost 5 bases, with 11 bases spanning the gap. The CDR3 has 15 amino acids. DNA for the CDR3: TGTGCCAGCAGCGTAGATACACGAGGAAATGAAAAACTGTTTTTT. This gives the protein CASSVDTRGNEKLFF.

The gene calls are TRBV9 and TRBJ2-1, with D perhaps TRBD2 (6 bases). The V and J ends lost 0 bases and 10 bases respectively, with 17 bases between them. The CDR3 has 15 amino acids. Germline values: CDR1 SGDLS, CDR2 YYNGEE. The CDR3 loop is CASSVGYSGYPEQFF. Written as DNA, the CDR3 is TGTGCCAGCAGCGTAGGGTATAGCGGCTACCCAGAGCAGTTCTTC.

Written as DNA, the CDR3 is TGCGCCAGCAGTGATCCTAGCGGGGACAGCACAGATACGCAGTATTTT. Encoded protein: CASSDPSGDSTDTQYF. The rearrangement uses TRBV10-1 and TRBJ2-3; 9 nucleotides agree with TRBD2. This CDR3 is 16 amino acids long. Germline V CDR1 and CDR2: WNHNN, SYGVQD (reference sequence). With 3 bases clipped from V and 0 bases from J, the junction kept 4 bases outside the gene matches.

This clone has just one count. CDR3 sequence: CASSQDRPVGTF. The DNA for the CDR3 is TGCGCCAGCAGCCAGGACAGGCCTGTAGGCACCTTC. The rearrangement links TRBV5-1 to TRBJ1-2; 7 bases line up with TRBD1. Germline V CDR1 and CDR2: SGHRS, YFSETQ. The CDR3 extends over 12 amino acids. The V segment lost 4 bases and the J segment 13 bases; nucleotides outside the gene matches: 10.

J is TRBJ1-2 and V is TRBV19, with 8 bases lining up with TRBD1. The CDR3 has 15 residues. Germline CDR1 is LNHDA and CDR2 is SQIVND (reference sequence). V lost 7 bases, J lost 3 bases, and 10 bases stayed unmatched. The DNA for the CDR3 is TGTGCCAGTACCCTCTGGGACAGGCCGGACTATGGCTACACCTTC. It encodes CASTLWDRPDYGYTF.

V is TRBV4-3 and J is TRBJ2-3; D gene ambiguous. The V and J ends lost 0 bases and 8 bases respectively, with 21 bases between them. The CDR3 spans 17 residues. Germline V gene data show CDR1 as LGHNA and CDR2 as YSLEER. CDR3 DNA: TGCGCCAGCAGCCAAGAAAGTGCGAGCGACTTCGAAAGTACGCAGTATTTT. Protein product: CASSQESASDFESTQYF.

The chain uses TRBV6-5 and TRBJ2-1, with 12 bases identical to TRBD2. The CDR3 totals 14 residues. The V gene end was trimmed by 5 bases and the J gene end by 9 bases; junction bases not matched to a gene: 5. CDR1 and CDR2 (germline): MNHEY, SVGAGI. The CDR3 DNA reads TGTGCCAGCAGTCCGATGACTAGCGGGGGTGAGCAGTTCTTC. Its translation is CASSPMTSGGEQFF.

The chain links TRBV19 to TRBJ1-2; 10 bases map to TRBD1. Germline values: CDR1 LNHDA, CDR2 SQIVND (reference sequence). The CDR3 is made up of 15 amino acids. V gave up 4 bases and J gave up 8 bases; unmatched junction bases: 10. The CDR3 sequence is CASSTTGTGARGYTF. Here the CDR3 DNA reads TGTGCCAGTAGTACAACCGGGACAGGGGCGAGGGGCTACACCTTC.

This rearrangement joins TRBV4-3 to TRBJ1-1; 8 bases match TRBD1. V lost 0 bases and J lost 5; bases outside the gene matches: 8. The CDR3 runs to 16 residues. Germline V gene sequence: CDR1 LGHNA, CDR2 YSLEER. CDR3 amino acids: CASSQDRQGAWTEAFF. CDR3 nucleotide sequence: TGCGCCAGCAGCCAAGATCGGCAGGGGGCTTGGACTGAAGCTTTCTTT.

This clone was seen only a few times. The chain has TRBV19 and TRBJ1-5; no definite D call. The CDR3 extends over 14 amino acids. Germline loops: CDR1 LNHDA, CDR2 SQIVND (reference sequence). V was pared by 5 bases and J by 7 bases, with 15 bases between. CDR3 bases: TGTGCCAGTAGTTTAGTCTCGGGAATCCAGCCCCAGCATTTT. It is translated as CASSLVSGIQPQHF.

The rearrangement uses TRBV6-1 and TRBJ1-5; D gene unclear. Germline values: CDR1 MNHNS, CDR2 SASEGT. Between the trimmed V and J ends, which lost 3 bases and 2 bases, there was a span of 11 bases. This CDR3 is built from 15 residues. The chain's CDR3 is CASSEQVGGNQPQHF. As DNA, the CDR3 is TGTGCCAGCAGTGAGCAGGTTGGGGGCAATCAGCCCCAGCATTTT.

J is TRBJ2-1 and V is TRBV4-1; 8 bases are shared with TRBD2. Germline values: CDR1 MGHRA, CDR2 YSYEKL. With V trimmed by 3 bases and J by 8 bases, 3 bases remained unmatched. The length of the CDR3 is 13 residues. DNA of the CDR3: TGCGCCAGCAGCCAGTTAGCGGGGTATGAGCAGTTCTTC. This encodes CASSQLAGYEQFF.

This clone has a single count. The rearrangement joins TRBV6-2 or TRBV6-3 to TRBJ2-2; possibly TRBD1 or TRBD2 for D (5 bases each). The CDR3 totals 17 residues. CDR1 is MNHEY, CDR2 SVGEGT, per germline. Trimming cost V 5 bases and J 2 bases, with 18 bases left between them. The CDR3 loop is CASSPQGRILNTGELFF. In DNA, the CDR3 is TGTGCCAGCAGTCCCCAGGGACGGATCCTCAACACCGGGGAGCTGTTTTTT.

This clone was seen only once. CDR3 DNA sequence: TGTGCCAGCTCCAAAGAGCGGGCACCGAGCTCCTACAATGAGCAGTTCTTC. It yields the protein CASSKERAPSSYNEQFF. The gene calls are TRBV27 and TRBJ2-1; D may be TRBD2 (6 bases). The CDR3 is made up of 17 amino acids. V shed 8 bases and J shed 0 bases, with 20 bases lying between them. Germline CDR1 and CDR2: MNHEY and SMNVEV (reference sequence).

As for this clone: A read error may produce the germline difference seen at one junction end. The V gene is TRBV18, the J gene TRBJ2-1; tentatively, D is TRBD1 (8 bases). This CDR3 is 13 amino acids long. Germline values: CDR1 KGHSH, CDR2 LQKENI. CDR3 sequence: CASSRAQGEGALF. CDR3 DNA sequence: TGTGCCAGCTCCCGCGCACAGGGGGAGGGTGCGCTCTTC. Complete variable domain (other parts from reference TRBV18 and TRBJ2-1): NAGVMQNPRHLVRRRGQEARLRCSPMKGHSHVYWYRQLPEEGLKFMVYLQKENIIDESGMPKERFSAEFPKEGPSILRIQQVVRGDSAAYFCASSRAQGEGALFGPGTRLTVL.

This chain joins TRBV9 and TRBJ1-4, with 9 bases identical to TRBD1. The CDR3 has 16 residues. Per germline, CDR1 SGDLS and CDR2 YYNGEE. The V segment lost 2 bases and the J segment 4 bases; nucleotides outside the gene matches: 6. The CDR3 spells CASSVAGTGSNEKLFF. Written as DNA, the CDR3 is TGTGCCAGCAGCGTGGCCGGGACAGGGAGTAATGAAAAACTGTTTTTT.

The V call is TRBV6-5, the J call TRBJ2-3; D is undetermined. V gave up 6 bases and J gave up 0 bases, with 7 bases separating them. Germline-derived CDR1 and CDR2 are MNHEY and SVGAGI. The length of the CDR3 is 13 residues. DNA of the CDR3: TGTGCCAGCAGGCCCTCTAGCACAGATACGCAGTATTTT. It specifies CASRPSSTDTQYF.

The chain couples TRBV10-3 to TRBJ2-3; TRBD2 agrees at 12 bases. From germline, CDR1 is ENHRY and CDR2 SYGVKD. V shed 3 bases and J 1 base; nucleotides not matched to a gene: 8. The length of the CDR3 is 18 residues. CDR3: CAISDPLAGGLGTDTQYF. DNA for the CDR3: TGTGCCATCAGTGACCCTCTAGCGGGGGGGCTGGGCACAGATACGCAGTATTTT.